These 21 T cell receptor beta chains share one sample of origin, sequenced in a study of technical replicates of blood from a handful of donors. The data were produced by immunoSEQ multiplex PCR, yet TCRdb's version contains in-frame clones alone and is incomplete. This sample has about 93,000 clones, with around 95% found just once. The sequenced sample was T cells isolated from PBMCs. Receptors originate from a human donor in good health.

This clone came up once. The chain links TRBV28 to TRBJ1-1; D remains ambiguous. Between the trimmed V and J ends, which lost 1 base and 1 base, there was a span of 7 bases. Germline V gives CDR1 MDHEN, CDR2 SYDVKM. CDR3 length: 14 amino acids. This CDR3 reads CASSLYGWNTEAFF. In DNA form, the CDR3 reads TGTGCCAGCAGTTTATACGGGTGGAACACTGAAGCTTTCTTT.

V gene TRBV14 combines with J gene TRBJ2-1; 12 bases map to TRBD2. Germline CDR1 and CDR2: SGHDN and FVKESK. Losses at the gene ends were 0 bases for V and 7 bases for J; bases not matched to a gene: 7. The CDR3 runs 17 residues. The CDR3 region is CASSQEGVLAGGNEQFF. The CDR3 nucleotides read TGTGCCAGCAGCCAAGAAGGAGTACTAGCGGGAGGTAATGAGCAGTTCTTC.

A single count supports this clone. The chain combines TRBV6-1 with TRBJ2-1; D might be TRBD1 (5 bases). CDR3 length equals 12 residues. V dropped 4 bases and J dropped 6 bases, with 7 bases sitting between them. The V gene's germline CDR1 is MNHNS and CDR2 SASEGT. In nucleotides, the CDR3 is TGTGCCAGCAGTGTTCAGGGCAATGAGCAGTTCTTC. It is translated as CASSVQGNEQFF.

The rearrangement links TRBV29-1 to TRBJ1-2, with TRBD1 identical over 8 bases. Germline assignment: CDR1 SQVTM and CDR2 ANQGSEA. J gave up 4 bases and V 3 bases, and 19 bases lay outside the gene matches. This CDR3 spans 18 amino acids. The CDR3 sequence: CSVEAVGRGQVLSYGYTF. In DNA, the CDR3 is TGCAGCGTTGAGGCAGTCGGAAGGGGACAGGTTCTGTCCTATGGCTACACCTTC.

The V and J genes are TRBV11-3 and TRBJ2-3; the match to TRBD2 covers 8 bases. The CDR3 consists of 16 residues. In germline, CDR1 is SGHNT, CDR2 YENEEA. The trim removed 5 bases at V and 6 bases at J, leaving 13 bases unmatched. The CDR3 nucleotides are TGTGCCAGCAGCCCTTACGGGGGCGGGGGGCCTGATACGCAGTATTTT. It codes for CASSPYGGGGPDTQYF.

The rearrangement links TRBV30 to TRBJ1-5; D not certain. The V end was cut by 2 bases, the J end by 3 bases, with 8 bases between. CDR3 length equals 13 residues. Germline loops: CDR1 GTSNPN, CDR2 SVGIG (reference sequence). The DNA for the CDR3 is TGTGCCTGGAGTTCGGGGTTCAATCAGCCCCAGCATTTT. Translation: CAWSSGFNQPQHF.

J is TRBJ1-5 and V is TRBV2, with TRBD1 identical over 8 bases. J was trimmed by 6 bases and V by 5 bases; bases with no gene match: 3. The germline CDR1 and CDR2 sequences are SNHLY and FYNNEI. The CDR3 consists of 13 residues. The CDR3 nucleotides read TGTGCCAGCAGTCCGACAGGGGTTCAGCCCCAGCATTTT. This encodes CASSPTGVQPQHF.

V and J are TRBV28 and TRBJ2-7; 11 positions agree with TRBD2. Germline V gives CDR1 MDHEN, CDR2 SYDVKM. Trimming at V came to 5 bases and at J to 4 bases, leaving 4 bases not matched to a gene. The CDR3 covers 14 residues. The CDR3 protein is CASSGTSGGYEQYF. CDR3 coding DNA: TGTGCCAGCAGTGGGACTAGCGGAGGGTACGAGCAGTACTTC.

The chain combines TRBV2 with TRBJ1-5, with TRBD1 as a possible D gene (5 bases). The CDR3 spans 12 residues. Trimming stripped 7 bases from V and 4 bases from J, with 8 bases between. Germline CDR1 SNHLY, CDR2 FYNNEI. The CDR3 sequence is CASKEGNQPQHF. The CDR3 DNA sequence: TGTGCCAGCAAGGAGGGGAATCAGCCCCAGCATTTT.

This chain connects TRBV6-4 to TRBJ1-4; D is unresolved. Trimming stripped 6 bases from V and 4 bases from J, with 12 bases between. There are 14 residues in the CDR3. Per the germline V gene, CDR1 is MRHNA and CDR2 is SNTAGT. The CDR3 here is CASSHIPFNEKLFF. DNA of the CDR3: TGTGCCAGCAGCCACATTCCGTTTAATGAAAAACTGTTTTTT.

This sequence joins TRBV4-1 and TRBJ2-7; TRBD2 agrees at 10 bases. CDR1 is MGHRA and CDR2 is YSYEKL in the germline V gene. The CDR3 contains 18 residues. V gave up 1 base and J gave up 5 bases; unmatched junction bases: 14. The CDR3 sequence: CASSQVGRGKRGGDEQYF. The CDR3 nucleotides read TGCGCCAGCAGCCAAGTCGGCCGGGGAAAGCGGGGGGGCGACGAGCAGTACTTC.

The chain is built from TRBV27 and TRBJ1-5, with TRBD1 identical over 10 bases. Germline V gene lookup returns CDR1 MNHEY and CDR2 SMNVEV (reference sequence). The CDR3 totals 15 residues. J gave up 5 bases and V 6 bases, and 7 bases lay outside the gene matches. Here the CDR3 DNA reads TGTGCCAGCAGGGGACAGGGGCCCCCTTATCAGCCCCAGCATTTT. It encodes CASRGQGPPYQPQHF.

The chain couples TRBV10-1 to TRBJ1-4; D gene ambiguous. The V end was cut by 3 bases, the J end by 3 bases, with 14 bases between. Germline CDR1 is WNHNN and CDR2 is SYGVQD (reference sequence). This CDR3 comprises 16 residues. CDR3 residues: CASSDGPTAANEKLFF. CDR3 DNA sequence: TGCGCCAGCAGTGACGGACCCACAGCGGCTAATGAAAAACTGTTTTTT.

The gene calls are TRBV7-9 and TRBJ2-4, with D perhaps matching TRBD2 (6 bases). The V end was cut by 6 bases, the J end by 13 bases, with 16 bases between. Germline-derived CDR1 and CDR2 are SEHNR and FQNEAQ (reference sequence). The CDR3 is 12 amino acids. The CDR3 region has the DNA TGTGCCAGCAGTGAACCGGTTGGGGGGCAGTACTTC. The encoded protein is CASSEPVGGQYF.

V and J are TRBV5-1 and TRBJ2-1; D may be TRBD2 (5 bases). With 1 base removed from V and 5 bases from J, the gap between germline ends came to 13 bases. Germline V CDR1 and CDR2: SGHRS, YFSETQ. The CDR3 runs 15 residues. The CDR3 protein is CASSLYVGENNEQFF. In DNA form, the CDR3 reads TGCGCCAGCAGCTTGTACGTTGGGGAGAACAATGAGCAGTTCTTC.

This clone showed up just once. The junction differs from germline at one of its ends, possibly a read error. The chain uses TRBV14 and TRBJ1-2; maybe TRBD1 (6 bases). Germline V gene sequence: CDR1 SGHDN, CDR2 FVKESK. The CDR3 spans 12 residues. CDR3 amino acids: CASSQVLPGQVF. CDR3 coding DNA: TGTGCCAGCAGCCAAGTTTTACCGGGACAAGTCTTC. The full variable domain, rest sourced from reference TRBV14 and TRBJ1-2, is EAGVTQFPSHSVIEKGQTVTLRCDPISGHDNLYWYRRVMGKEIKFLLHFVKESKQDESGMPNNRFLAERTGGTYSTLKVQPAELEDSGVYFCASSQVLPGQVFGSGTRLTVV.

This rearrangement joins TRBV10-3 to TRBJ2-2, with D perhaps matching TRBD2 (6 bases). This CDR3 is built from 15 residues. V was trimmed by 5 bases and J by 3 bases, leaving 13 bases between them. Germline V CDR1 and CDR2: ENHRY, SYGVKD. The CDR3: CAISSRDLDTGELFF. The CDR3 nucleotides are TGTGCCATCAGTTCCCGGGACTTGGACACCGGGGAGCTGTTTTTT.

The chain is built from TRBV7-9 and TRBJ2-7, with 9 bases aligning to TRBD2. Germline CDR1 SEHNR, CDR2 FQNEAQ (reference sequence). Trimming at V came to 6 bases and at J to 0 bases, leaving 3 bases not matched to a gene. This CDR3 comprises 14 residues. The CDR3 bases are TGTGCCAGCAGGGCGGGGGGGAGCTCCTACGAGCAGTACTTC. Translating it yields CASRAGGSSYEQYF.

This clone has a handful of counts. The CDR3 loop is CASSKGGGAETQYF. The CDR3 DNA reads as TGTGCCAGCAGCAAAGGCGGGGGGGCAGAGACCCAGTACTTC. The J gene is TRBJ2-5, the V gene TRBV21-1; TRBD2 was called by the table and not checked on the DNA. TRBV21-1 is a listed pseudogene. This CDR3 is 14 amino acids long.

This chain joins TRBV9 and TRBJ1-2, with 7 bases that match TRBD1. Germline V gives CDR1 SGDLS, CDR2 YYNGEE. This CDR3 spans 15 amino acids. After removal of 3 bases from V and 6 bases from J, the junction contained 11 bases not matched to a gene. The CDR3 spells CASSGTRDSPNGYTF. DNA for the CDR3: TGTGCCAGCAGCGGAACCAGGGACAGCCCGAATGGCTACACCTTC.

The J gene is TRBJ2-5, the V gene TRBV6-5, with 11 bases lining up with TRBD2. Germline CDR1 reads MNHEY; CDR2 reads SVGAGI. This CDR3 has 15 amino acids. The V gene end was trimmed by 4 bases and the J gene end by 4 bases; junction bases not matched to a gene: 5. The CDR3 coding sequence is TGTGCCAGCAGTTTTACTAGCGGGAGTGGAGAGACCCAGTACTTC. This codes for CASSFTSGSGETQYF.